These 14 T cell receptor beta chains were sequenced from one sample in a study of T-cell memory formation after mild COVID-19. MiXCR, applied by TCRdb to the 5' RACE reads, yields one record per CDR3 protein. Of just under 550,000 distinct CDR3 sequences listed, roughly 21% are singletons. What was sequenced was PBMCs or a T cell subset sorted from them (not recorded which). The origin of the receptors is an adult woman who had mild COVID-19 (a few samples of this study predate the infection). Cell type and time point are not known.

The chain joins TRBV24-1 to TRBJ2-2; the match to TRBD1 covers 9 bases. V was clipped by 0 bases and J by 4 bases; unmatched bases: 11. From germline, CDR1 is KGHDR and CDR2 SFDVKD. The CDR3 sequence is 19 residues long. The CDR3 protein is CATSDLKRNRGRITGELFF. The CDR3 nucleotides are TGTGCCACCAGTGATTTGAAGAGGAACAGGGGGCGGATCACCGGGGAGCTGTTTTTT.

This clonotype was detected ten times or more. J is TRBJ1-1 and V is TRBV5-1; TRBD1 is a possible D gene (6 bases). The CDR3 covers 15 residues. V gave up 5 bases and J gave up 3 bases, with 17 bases separating them. CDR1 SGHRS and CDR2 YFSETQ come from the germline V gene. The CDR3 nucleotides are TGCGCCAGCAGGCCCTCCGGGACACTGTACACTGAAGCTTTCTTT. Translation gives CASRPSGTLYTEAFF.

This clonotype was seen only a few times. The V gene is TRBV20-1, the J gene TRBJ1-2, with 7 bases identical to TRBD1. The ends lost 6 bases at V and 7 bases at J; junction bases unmatched: 2. CDR1 and CDR2 from the germline V gene are DFQATT and SNEGSKA (reference sequence). CDR3 size: 10 residues. CDR3 sequence reads: CSAYRGGYTF. For the CDR3, the DNA is TGCAGTGCCTACAGGGGTGGCTACACCTTC.

This clonotype turned up a few times. The V and J genes are TRBV9 and TRBJ2-1; a weak D match, TRBD2 (5 bases). The CDR3 extends over 12 amino acids. CDR1 is SGDLS, CDR2 YYNGEE, per germline. The V gene lost 5 bases and the J gene lost 6 bases, with 9 bases spanning the gap. The DNA of the CDR3 is TGTGCCAGCAGTGCTAGCCCCAATGAGCAGTTCTTC. Its protein product is CASSASPNEQFF. Variable domain in full (rest from reference TRBV9 and TRBJ2-1): DSGVTQTPKHLITATGQRVTLRCSPRSGDLSVYWYQQSLDQGLQFLIQYYNGEERAKGNILERFSAQQFPDLHSELNLSSLELGDSALYFCASSASPNEQFFGPGTRLTVL.

This clonotype was recorded only once. The chain couples TRBV20-1 to TRBJ1-2, with a weak D call TRBD1 (5 bases). CDR1 DFQATT and CDR2 SNEGSKA come from the germline V gene (reference sequence). This CDR3 comprises 13 residues. Trimming pared 1 base from V and 5 bases from J, leaving 11 bases between. CDR3 region: CSARVGPSYGYTF. CDR3 nucleotide sequence: TGCAGTGCTAGAGTGGGACCGTCGTATGGCTACACCTTC.

The chain couples TRBV20-1 to TRBJ1-2; TRBD1 might be the D (5 bases). There are 13 residues in the CDR3. CDR1 is DFQATT, CDR2 SNEGSKA, per germline (reference sequence). Trimming stripped 5 bases from V and 2 bases from J, with 12 bases between. CDR3 in amino acids: CSAQGGGNYGYTF. The CDR3 region has the DNA TGCAGTGCTCAAGGCGGGGGAAACTATGGCTACACCTTC.

There are a few counts of this clonotype. The rearrangement uses TRBV6-2 or TRBV6-3 and TRBJ2-4; a weak D match, TRBD2 (6 bases). V was shortened by 2 bases and J by 5 bases, with 10 bases between the two germline ends. The CDR3 has 14 residues. Looked up from germline, CDR1 is MNHEY and CDR2 is SVGEGT. In nucleotides, the CDR3 is TGTGCCAGCAGTTACGGCGGGGCTGAAAACATTCAGTACTTC. This gives the protein CASSYGGAENIQYF.

This clonotype was observed a few times. The chain is built from TRBV2 and TRBJ2-7; D not certain. Trimming removed 8 bases from V and 2 bases from J, with 16 bases in between. CDR1 and CDR2 (germline): SNHLY, FYNNEI. The CDR3 contains 14 residues. The CDR3 nucleotides read TGTGCCAGCGCGGCCCAACCCCACACCTACGAGCAGTACTTC. It is translated as CASAAQPHTYEQYF.

The genes are TRBV10-3 and TRBJ2-6; tentative D call: TRBD1 (6 bases). The germline V gene has CDR1 ENHRY and CDR2 SYGVKD. This CDR3 comprises 16 residues. V was clipped by 6 bases and J by 0 bases, with 12 bases between them. This chain's CDR3 is CAIRTGSGSGANVLTF. The CDR3, as DNA: TGTGCCATCAGGACAGGTTCTGGCTCTGGGGCCAACGTCCTGACTTTC.

This clonotype is a singleton in its sample. The chain uses TRBV20-1 and TRBJ2-7; D call uncertain. The CDR3 is 14 amino acids. The germline V and J ends were trimmed by 0 bases and 3 bases, with 12 bases remaining between them. The germline V gene has CDR1 DFQATT and CDR2 SNEGSKA (reference sequence). The CDR3 DNA reads as TGCAGTGCTAGAGACTCCGGCACTCGCTACGAGCAGTACTTC. It codes for CSARDSGTRYEQYF.

This clonotype has just a few counts. The chain has TRBV14 and TRBJ2-1, with 12 bases matching TRBD2. The CDR3 is 17 residues long. CDR1 SGHDN and CDR2 FVKESK come from the germline V gene. V trimming: 4 bases; J trimming: 4 bases; junction bases outside the gene matches: 8. CDR3 amino acids: CASSRSRGTSGYNEQFF. In nucleotides, the CDR3 is TGTGCCAGCAGCCGATCGAGGGGGACTAGCGGGTACAATGAGCAGTTCTTC.

The table lists this clonotype with many counts. V usage is TRBV5-1 and J usage is TRBJ2-2; D is possibly TRBD1 (5 bases). The CDR3 is 16 residues long. The germline V and J ends were trimmed by 0 bases and 0 bases, with 9 bases remaining between them. The germline gives CDR1 SGHRS, CDR2 YFSETQ. For the CDR3, the DNA is TGCGCCAGCAGCTTGGCTGGGGCTACGAACACCGGGGAGCTGTTTTTT. As protein: CASSLAGATNTGELFF.

This clonotype came up a few times. The chain couples TRBV18 to TRBJ1-1, with no clear D. The CDR3 runs to 12 residues. In germline, CDR1 is KGHSH, CDR2 LQKENI. With 3 bases removed from V and 2 bases from J, the gap between germline ends came to 4 bases. The CDR3 spells CASSPINTEAFF. CDR3 in DNA: TGTGCCAGCTCACCGATCAACACTGAAGCTTTCTTT.

The table lists this clonotype with a few counts. The CDR3 DNA is TGTGCCAGCGGACAGGGGGCGAGGAACACTGAAGCTTTCTTT. Translated, it gives CASGQGARNTEAFF. The chain recombines TRBV11-3 with TRBJ1-1; TRBD1 agrees at 11 bases. The CDR3 contains 14 residues. V shed 8 bases, J shed 1 base, and the junction held 3 bases outside the gene matches. Germline V gene lookup returns CDR1 SGHNT and CDR2 YENEEA.